These T cell receptor beta chains were read from a single sample in a study of STAT5B mutations in CD4+ large granular lymphocyte leukemia. Repertoires were generated with immunoSEQ multiplex PCR, while TCRdb's copy carries only in-frame clones and drops some. The data contain about 30,000 clones, around three quarters of them seen just once; the ten biggest clones take up 2% to 2.5%. The sequenced sample was CD4+ T cells from blood buffy coats. These receptors all stem from a human donor in good health. CDR3s include the opening cysteine and the closing phenylalanine or tryptophan. Each record gives: J gene, D gene, CDR3 length, clone size, V gene, CDR3 DNA, CDR3 protein. The D gene is left open where the match is weak. The size entry is marked missing in some rows and otherwise reads once, few, many or a size class.

TRBJ1-1 | - | 12 | few | TRBV29-1 | TGCAGCGCTAGGACCGCTAACACTGAAGCTTTCTTT | CSARTANTEAFF
TRBJ1-5 | - | 13 | - | TRBV19 | TGTGCCAGTGTGGCCCCGGGGGGTCAGCCCCAGCATTTT | CASVAPGGQPQHF
TRBJ2-3 | TRBD2 | 16 | - | TRBV5-1 | TGCGCCAGCAGCCACCGACTAGCGGGGGGCGCAGATACGCAGTATTTT | CASSHRLAGGADTQYF
TRBJ1-5 | - | 15 | - | TRBV6-6 | TGTGCCAGCACCCAAGGGGGACGGGACAATCAGCCCCAGCATTTT | CASTQGGRDNQPQHF
TRBJ1-4 | - | 14 | - | TRBV19 | TGTGCCAGTAGTGCCCCGGGACGCCTAGCGGAACTGTTTTTT | CASSAPGRLAELFF
TRBJ2-2 | - | 14 | - | TRBV7-2 | TGTGCCAGCAGCTTTTCGAGGGATGCGGGGGAGCTGTTTTTT | CASSFSRDAGELFF
TRBJ2-7 | TRBD2 | 15 | - | TRBV5-3 | TGTGCCAGAAGCTTGGGCCTAGCGGGGGGCGGGGAGCAGTACTTC | CARSLGLAGGGEQYF
TRBJ2-1 | TRBD1 | 16 | - | TRBV4-2 | TGTGCCAGCAGCCCTTCCGTCGACAGGGGCAAGGGTGAGCAGTTCTTC | CASSPSVDRGKGEQFF
TRBJ2-3 | TRBD1 | 15 | - | TRBV15 | TGTGCCATCCGAAACCGGGACAGGGGTGCAGATACGCAGTATTTT | CAIRNRDRGADTQYF
TRBJ2-2 | - | 15 | - | TRBV6-1 | TGTGCCAGCAGTCCCACGGGGTCCGACACCGGGGAGCTGTTTTTT | CASSPTGSDTGELFF
TRBJ1-1 | - | 14 | - | TRBV5-1 | TGCGCCAGCAGCTTGGGCATCGGGGAACCGAAAGCTTTCTTT | CASSLGIGEPKAFF
TRBJ2-4 | - | 16 | - | TRBV5-1 | TGCGCCAGCAGCTTGGGGCAATTATTAGCCAAAAACATTCAGTACTTC | CASSLGQLLAKNIQYF
TRBJ1-5 | - | 13 | few | TRBV28 | TGTGCCAGCGGCGGGACGGCCAATCAGCCCCAGCATTTT | CASGGTANQPQHF
TRBJ2-5 | TRBD1 | 17 | once | TRBV19 | TGTGCCAGTAGTATCTCGAATACAGGGGGCGGGCAAGAGACCCAGTACTTC | CASSISNTGGGQETQYF
TRBJ1-2 | - | 17 | once | TRBV18 | TGTGCCAGCTCCTACTGGAACCCAGTGGGGTCTAACTATGGCTACACCTTC | CASSYWNPVGSNYGYTF
TRBJ2-7 | TRBD1 | 13 | - | TRBV7-2 | TGTGCCAGCAGCTTTTCACAGGGGACCGAGCAGTACTTC | CASSFSQGTEQYF
TRBJ1-2 | TRBD1 | 14 | - | TRBV7-9 | TGTGCCAGCAGCTTCGGGGACAGGGGGCAAGGCTACACCTTC | CASSFGDRGQGYTF
TRBJ2-4 | TRBD2 | 15 | - | TRBV6-6 | TGTGCCAGCAGCGGGACTAGCGGGAGGAAAAACATTCAGTACTTC | CASSGTSGRKNIQYF
TRBJ2-3 | - | 16 | - | TRBV7-2 | TGTGCCAGCAGCTTCGGTTTAGGGGCCCGCACAGATACGCAGTATTTT | CASSFGLGARTDTQYF
TRBJ2-1 | - | 15 | - | TRBV30 | TGTGCCTGGAGGCATTTGGGGCAGAGGGGGAATGAGCAGTTCTTC | CAWRHLGQRGNEQFF
TRBJ2-7 | TRBD2 | 14 | - | TRBV7-2 | TGTGCCAGCAGCCGGAGCGGGAGGGCCTACGAGCAGTACTTC | CASSRSGRAYEQYF
TRBJ2-1 | - | 13 | - | TRBV21-1 | TGTGCCAGCAGCAAACCCAGCTCGGATGAGCAGTTCTTC | CASSKPSSDEQFF
TRBJ2-7 | - | 14 | once | TRBV7-2 | TGTGCCAGCAGCTTTCTCTCCAACTACTACGAGCAGTACTTC | CASSFLSNYYEQYF
TRBJ2-7 | TRBD1 | 13 | - | TRBV19 | TGTGCCAGTAGGCTGACAGGGAGCCACGAGCAGTACTTC | CASRLTGSHEQYF